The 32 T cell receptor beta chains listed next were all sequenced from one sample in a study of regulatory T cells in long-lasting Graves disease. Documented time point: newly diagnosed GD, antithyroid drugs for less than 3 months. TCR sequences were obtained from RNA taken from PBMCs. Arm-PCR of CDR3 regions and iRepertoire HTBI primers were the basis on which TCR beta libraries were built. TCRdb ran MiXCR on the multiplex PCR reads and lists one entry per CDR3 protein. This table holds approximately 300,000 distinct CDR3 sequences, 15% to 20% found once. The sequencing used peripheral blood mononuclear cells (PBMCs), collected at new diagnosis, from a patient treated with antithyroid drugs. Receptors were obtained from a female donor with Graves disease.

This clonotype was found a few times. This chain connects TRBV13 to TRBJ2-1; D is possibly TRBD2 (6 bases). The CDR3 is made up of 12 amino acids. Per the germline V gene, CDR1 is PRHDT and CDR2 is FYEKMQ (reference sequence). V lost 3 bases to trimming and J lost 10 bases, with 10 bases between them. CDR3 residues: CASSLRSGEQFF. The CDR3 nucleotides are TGTGCCAGCAGCTTGAGGAGCGGGGAGCAGTTCTTC.

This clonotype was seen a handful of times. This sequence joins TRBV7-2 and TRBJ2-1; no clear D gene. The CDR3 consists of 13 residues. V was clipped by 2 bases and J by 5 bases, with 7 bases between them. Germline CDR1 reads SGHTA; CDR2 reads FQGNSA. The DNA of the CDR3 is TGTGCCAGCAGCTTAACAGTCAACAATGAGCAGTTCTTC. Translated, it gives CASSLTVNNEQFF.

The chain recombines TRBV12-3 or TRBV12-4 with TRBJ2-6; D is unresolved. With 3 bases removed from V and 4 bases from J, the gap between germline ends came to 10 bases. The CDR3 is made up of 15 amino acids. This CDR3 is CASSFSRAGANVLTF. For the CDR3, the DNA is TGTGCCAGCAGTTTTTCCCGCGCCGGGGCCAACGTCCTGACTTTC.

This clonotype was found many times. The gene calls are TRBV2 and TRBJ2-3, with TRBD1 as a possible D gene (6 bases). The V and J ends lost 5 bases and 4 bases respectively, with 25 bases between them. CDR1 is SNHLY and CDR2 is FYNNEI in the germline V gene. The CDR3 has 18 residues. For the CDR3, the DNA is TGTGCCAGCAGTACCCGCCGGGGCAGGGGCATCGGCGCAGATACGCAGTATTTT. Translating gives CASSTRRGRGIGADTQYF.

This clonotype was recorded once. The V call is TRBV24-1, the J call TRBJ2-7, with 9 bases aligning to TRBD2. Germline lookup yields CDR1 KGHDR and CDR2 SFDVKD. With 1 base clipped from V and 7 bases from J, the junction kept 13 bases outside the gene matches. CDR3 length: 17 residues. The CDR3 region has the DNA TGTGCCACCAGTGATTTCAGACTAGCGGCACCCCCTCGGGAGCAGTACTTC. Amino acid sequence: CATSDFRLAAPPREQYF.

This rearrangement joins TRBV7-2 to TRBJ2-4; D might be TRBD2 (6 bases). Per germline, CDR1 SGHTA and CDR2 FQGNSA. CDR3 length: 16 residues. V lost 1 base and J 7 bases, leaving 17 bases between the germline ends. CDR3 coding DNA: TGTGCCAGCAGCTTAGACGGGGGTTCGATCGGGAACATTCAGTACTTC. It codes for CASSLDGGSIGNIQYF.

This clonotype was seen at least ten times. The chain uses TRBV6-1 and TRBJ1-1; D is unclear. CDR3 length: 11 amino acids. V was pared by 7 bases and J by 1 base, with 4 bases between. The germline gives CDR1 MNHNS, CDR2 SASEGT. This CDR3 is CASTWNTEAFF. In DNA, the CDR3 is TGTGCCAGCACCTGGAACACTGAAGCTTTCTTT.

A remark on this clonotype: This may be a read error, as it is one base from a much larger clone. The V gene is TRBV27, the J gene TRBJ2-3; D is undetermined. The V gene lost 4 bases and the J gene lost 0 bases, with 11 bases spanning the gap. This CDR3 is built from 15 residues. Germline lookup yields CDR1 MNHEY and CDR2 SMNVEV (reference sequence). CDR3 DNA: TGTGCCAGCAGTTCCAACGCCAGGAGCACAGATACGCAGTATTTT. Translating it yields CASSSNARSTDTQYF.

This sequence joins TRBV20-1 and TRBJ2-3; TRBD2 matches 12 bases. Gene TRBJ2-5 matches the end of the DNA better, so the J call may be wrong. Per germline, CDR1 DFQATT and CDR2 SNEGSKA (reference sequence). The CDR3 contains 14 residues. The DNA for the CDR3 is TGCAGTGCTAGAGTGGGACTAGCGGGAGAGACCCAGTACTTC. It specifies CSARVGLAGETQYF.

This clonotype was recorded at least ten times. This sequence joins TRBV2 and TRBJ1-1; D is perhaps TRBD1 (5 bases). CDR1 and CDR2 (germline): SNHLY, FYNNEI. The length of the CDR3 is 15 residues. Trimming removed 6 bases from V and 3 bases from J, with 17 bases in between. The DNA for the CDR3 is TGTGCCAGCAGGGATGGGGGTGTAGGGTACACTGAAGCTTTCTTT. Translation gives CASRDGGVGYTEAFF.

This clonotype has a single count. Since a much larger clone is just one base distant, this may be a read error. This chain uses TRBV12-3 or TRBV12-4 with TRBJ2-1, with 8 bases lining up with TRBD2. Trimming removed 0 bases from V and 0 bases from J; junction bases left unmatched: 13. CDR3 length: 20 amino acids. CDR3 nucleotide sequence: TGTGCCAGCAGTTTAGCGACTGGCGGGAGGACAGCCAGCTCCTACAATGAGCAGTTCTTC. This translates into CASSLATGGRTASSYNEQFF.

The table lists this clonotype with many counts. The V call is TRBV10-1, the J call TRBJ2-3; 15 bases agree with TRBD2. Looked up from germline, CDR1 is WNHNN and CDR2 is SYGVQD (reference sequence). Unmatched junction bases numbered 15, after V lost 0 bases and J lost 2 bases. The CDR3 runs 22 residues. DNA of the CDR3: TGCGCCAGCAGTGAGTCGAATTACCCAGGACTAGCGGGAGGGAAGGACACAGATACGCAGTATTTT. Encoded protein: CASSESNYPGLAGGKDTDTQYF.

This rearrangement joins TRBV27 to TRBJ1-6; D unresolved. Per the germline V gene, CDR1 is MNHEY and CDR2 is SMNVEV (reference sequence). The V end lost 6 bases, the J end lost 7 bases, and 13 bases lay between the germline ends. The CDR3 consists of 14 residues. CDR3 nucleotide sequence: TGTGCCAGCAGCGAATTCAGGCGGAATTCACCCCTCCACTTT. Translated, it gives CASSEFRRNSPLHF.

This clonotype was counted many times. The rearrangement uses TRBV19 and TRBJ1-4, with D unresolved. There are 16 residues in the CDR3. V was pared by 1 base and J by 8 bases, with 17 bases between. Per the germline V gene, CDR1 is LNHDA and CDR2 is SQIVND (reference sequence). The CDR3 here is CASSIGKQYRGEKLFF. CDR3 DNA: TGTGCCAGTAGTATAGGTAAACAGTACCGAGGGGAAAAACTGTTTTTT.

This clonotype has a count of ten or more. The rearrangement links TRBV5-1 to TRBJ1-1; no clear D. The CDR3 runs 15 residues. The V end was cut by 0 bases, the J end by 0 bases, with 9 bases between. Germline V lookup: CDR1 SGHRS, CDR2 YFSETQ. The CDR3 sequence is CASSLVPNMNTEAFF. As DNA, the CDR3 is TGCGCCAGCAGCTTGGTACCCAACATGAACACTGAAGCTTTCTTT.

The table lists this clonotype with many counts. The CDR3 region has the DNA TGTGCCAGCAGCCCGGACACTGTCGGCACTGAAGCTTTCTTT. Amino acids: CASSPDTVGTEAFF. The chain couples TRBV6-1 to TRBJ1-1; TRBD1 is a possible D gene (5 bases). V lost 6 bases and J 4 bases, leaving 15 bases between the germline ends. The CDR3 has 14 residues. From germline, CDR1 is MNHNS and CDR2 SASEGT.

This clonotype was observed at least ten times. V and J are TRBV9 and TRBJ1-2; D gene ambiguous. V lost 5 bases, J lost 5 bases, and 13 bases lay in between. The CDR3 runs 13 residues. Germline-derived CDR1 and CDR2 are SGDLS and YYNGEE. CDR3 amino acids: CASRSDGYYGYTF. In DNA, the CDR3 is TGTGCCAGCAGATCCGACGGATATTATGGCTACACCTTC.

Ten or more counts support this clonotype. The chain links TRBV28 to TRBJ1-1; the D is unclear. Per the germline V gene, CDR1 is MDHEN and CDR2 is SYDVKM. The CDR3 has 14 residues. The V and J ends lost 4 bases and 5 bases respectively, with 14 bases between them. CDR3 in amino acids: CASSSLDPPTEAFF. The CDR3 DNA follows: TGTGCCAGCAGTTCCCTAGATCCCCCGACTGAAGCTTTCTTT.

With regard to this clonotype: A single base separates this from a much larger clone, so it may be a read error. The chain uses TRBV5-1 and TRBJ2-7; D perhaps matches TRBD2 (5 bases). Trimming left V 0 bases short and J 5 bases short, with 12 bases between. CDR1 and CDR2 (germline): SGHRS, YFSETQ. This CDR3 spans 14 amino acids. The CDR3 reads CASSLAWGDHEQYF. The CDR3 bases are TGCGCCAGCAGCTTGGCTTGGGGAGACCACGAGCAGTACTTC. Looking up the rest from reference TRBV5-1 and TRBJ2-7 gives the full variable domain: KAGVTQTPRYLIKTRGQQVTLSCSPISGHRSVSWYQQTPGQGLQFLFEYFSETQRNKGNFPGRFSGRQFSNSRSEMNVSTLELGDSALYLCASSLAWGDHEQYFGPGTRLTVT.

CDR3 nucleotides: TGTGCCAGCAGCTCCCGCGGGAGCTCCTATAATTCACCCCTCCACTTT. Amino acid sequence: CASSSRGSSYNSPLHF. This sequence joins TRBV7-9 and TRBJ1-6; D gene unclear. Germline CDR1 and CDR2: SEHNR and FQNEAQ (reference sequence). The CDR3 consists of 16 residues. The V end lost 4 bases, the J end lost 0 bases, and 10 bases lay between the germline ends.

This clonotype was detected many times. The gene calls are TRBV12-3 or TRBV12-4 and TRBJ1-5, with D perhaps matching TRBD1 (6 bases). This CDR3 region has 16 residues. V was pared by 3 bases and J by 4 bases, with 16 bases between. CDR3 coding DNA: TGTGCCAGCAGTTTGGGGTTGAGGGACAAGAATCAGCCCCAGCATTTT. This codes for CASSLGLRDKNQPQHF.

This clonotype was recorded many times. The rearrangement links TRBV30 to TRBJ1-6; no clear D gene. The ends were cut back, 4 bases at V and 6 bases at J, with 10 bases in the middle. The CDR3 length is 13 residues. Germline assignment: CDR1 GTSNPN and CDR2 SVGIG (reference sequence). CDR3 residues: CAWMRGSNSPLHF. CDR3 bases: TGTGCCTGGATGCGGGGAAGTAATTCACCCCTCCACTTT. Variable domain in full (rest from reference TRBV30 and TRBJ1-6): SQTIHQWPATLVQPVGSPLSLECTVEGTSNPNLYWYRQAAGRGLQLLFYSVGIGQISSEVPQNLSASRPQDRQFILSSKKLLLSDSGFYLCAWMRGSNSPLHFGNGTRLTVT.

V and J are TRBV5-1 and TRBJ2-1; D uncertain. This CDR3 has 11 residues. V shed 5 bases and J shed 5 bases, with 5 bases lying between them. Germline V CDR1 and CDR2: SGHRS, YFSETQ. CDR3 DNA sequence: TGCGCCAGCAGGCAGCACAATGAGCAGTTCTTC. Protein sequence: CASRQHNEQFF.

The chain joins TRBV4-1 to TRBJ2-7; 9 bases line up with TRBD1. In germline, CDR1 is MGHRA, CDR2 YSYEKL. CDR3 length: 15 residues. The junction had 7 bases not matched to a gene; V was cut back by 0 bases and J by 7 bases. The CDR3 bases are TGCGCCAGCAGCCAAGAGGGACAGGGAGTGCGGGAGCAGTACTTC. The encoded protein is CASSQEGQGVREQYF.

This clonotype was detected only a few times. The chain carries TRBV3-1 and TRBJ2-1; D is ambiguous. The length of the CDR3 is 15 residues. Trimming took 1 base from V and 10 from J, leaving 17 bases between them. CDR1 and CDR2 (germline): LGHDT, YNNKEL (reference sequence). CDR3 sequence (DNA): TGTGCCAGCAGCCAAGGGCCCGGACGAAAAGGCGAGCAGTTCTTC. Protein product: CASSQGPGRKGEQFF.

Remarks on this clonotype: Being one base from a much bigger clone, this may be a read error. CDR3 loop: CSVEAQSARPYRETQYF. CDR3 coding DNA: TGCAGCGTTGAAGCCCAATCGGCCCGCCCGTACCGAGAGACCCAGTACTTC. The rearrangement links TRBV29-1 to TRBJ2-1, with no clear D. The J call is doubtful: the DNA matches TRBJ2-5 better. The CDR3 has 17 amino acids. Germline V gene data show CDR1 as SQVTM and CDR2 as ANQGSEA.

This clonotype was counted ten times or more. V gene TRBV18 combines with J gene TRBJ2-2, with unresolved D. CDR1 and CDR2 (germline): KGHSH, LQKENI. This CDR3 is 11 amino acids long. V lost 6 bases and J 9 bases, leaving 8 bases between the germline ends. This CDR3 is CASSLQWELFF. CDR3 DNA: TGTGCCAGCTCGCTCCAATGGGAGCTGTTTTTT.

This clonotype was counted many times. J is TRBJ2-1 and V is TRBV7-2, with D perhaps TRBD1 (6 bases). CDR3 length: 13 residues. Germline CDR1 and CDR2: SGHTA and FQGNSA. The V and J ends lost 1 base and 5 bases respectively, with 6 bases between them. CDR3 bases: TGTGCCAGCAGCTTAGACAGGGACAATGAGCAGTTCTTC. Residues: CASSLDRDNEQFF.

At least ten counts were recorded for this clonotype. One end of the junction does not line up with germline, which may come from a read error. The chain's CDR3 is CASSSGLAGGDEQFF. The CDR3 nucleotides read TGCGCCAGCAGCTCGGGACTAGCGGGAGGGGATGAGCAGTTCTTC. V is TRBV12-3 or TRBV12-4 and J is TRBJ2-1; TRBD2 matches 16 bases. The CDR3 is 15 residues long.

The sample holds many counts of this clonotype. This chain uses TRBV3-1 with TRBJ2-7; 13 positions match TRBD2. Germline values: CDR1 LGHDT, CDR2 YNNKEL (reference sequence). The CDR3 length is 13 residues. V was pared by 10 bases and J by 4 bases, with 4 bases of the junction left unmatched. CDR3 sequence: CATGGLAGYEQYF. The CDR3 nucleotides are TGTGCCACCGGGGGACTAGCGGGATACGAGCAGTACTTC.

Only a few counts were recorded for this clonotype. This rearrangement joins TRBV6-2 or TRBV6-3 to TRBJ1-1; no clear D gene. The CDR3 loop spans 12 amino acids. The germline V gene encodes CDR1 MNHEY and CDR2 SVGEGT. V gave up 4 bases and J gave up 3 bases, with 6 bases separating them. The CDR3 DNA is TGTGCCAGCAGTTTAGAAGACACTGAAGCTTTCTTT. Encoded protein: CASSLEDTEAFF.

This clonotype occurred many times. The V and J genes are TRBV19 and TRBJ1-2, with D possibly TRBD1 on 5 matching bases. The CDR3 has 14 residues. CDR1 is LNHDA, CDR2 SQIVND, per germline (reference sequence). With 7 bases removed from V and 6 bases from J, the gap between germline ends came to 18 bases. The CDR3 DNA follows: TGTGCCAGTACCCTATTGGGAGGGGAGGATGGCTACACCTTC. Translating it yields CASTLLGGEDGYTF.